This T cell receptor beta chain was documented in a study of cytotoxic CD8 clonotypes in ibrutinib-treated CLL (dated by TCRdb to the early 2020s). Concerning the study at large: The cohort included around 15 treatment-naive and about a dozen relapsed/refractory patients; 17 to 18 were IGHV unmutated. Longitudinal samples were available for about 30% of the 86 trial participants. Every remission and progressive disease sample was obtained while ibrutinib was still being received by the patients. On average, each sample had 255,043 productive templates and 96,000 or so productive rearrangements. Samples at response were collected after a median of around twelve months of treatment, with a range of roughly 6 to 36 months. Partial responses were observed in roughly 24 patients and complete responses in 2; after a median follow-up of around 64 months, remission was maintained in 15 or so patients and progression was observed in some twelve. Cryopreserved peripheral blood mononuclear cells were collected before treatment, at response, and at either disease progression or sustained remission. Paper-wide results and their limitations: Baseline clonality was found to be higher than that of age-matched healthy donors and was strongly correlated with circulating CD8+ T-cell counts. Public clonotypes were found to be uncommon and were observed to contract or remain stable during treatment; the increase in clonality was shown to reflect expansion of private clonotypes at ibrutinib response. Clonality increased at ibrutinib response, stayed stable in sustained remission, and fell back toward baseline at progression. Sustained-remission and progressing patients did not have matched sampling times, and lymph node repertoires were not examined.

The junction shows trimming of 8 bases on V and 1 base on J, plus 14 bases between the germline ends. CDR1 and CDR2 (MNHNY, SVGAGI) derive from the germline V gene (reference sequence). From the cysteine up to the phenylalanine, the CDR3 has a length of 14 residues. The only DNA kept is the CDR3, 42 bases in frame from the first base. Worth noting for this clone: The specificity of this receptor is unknown. Base qualities are missing; no much larger clone stands one base away.

The goal of deep resolution MiSeq sequencing was a depth between 1 in 1 million and 1 in 200,000 T cells, and coverage averaged 10x per clonotype. The immunoSEQ hsTCRB Kit was used to generate the TCR beta libraries. The study's processing was this. ImmunoSEQ Data Assistant and ImmunoSEQ Analyzer were used for data analysis, and V, D and J genes were assigned according to IMGT definitions. Clonality, with values ranging from 0 to 1, was calculated as one minus the normalized Shannon entropy of productive rearrangement frequencies. Public clonotype analysis was restricted to overrepresented clonotypes comprising at least 0.05% of each patient's repertoire. Fewer than 15 age-matched healthy donor repertoires from immuneACCESS served as clonality controls. As stored in TCRdb, this immuneACCESS dataset retains in-frame rearrangements with V and J assigned. A fraction of the clones does not appear; measured against another copy, unresolved V genes explain less than half of the discrepancy, and the remainder lacks a known reason. Clone size and V and J calls were adopted from that table, with D and trimming inferred from the DNA. Recorded for this sample are some 350,000 clones; 67% of them occurred a single time. Roughly 6.3% of the sample belongs to the ten largest clones.

For TCR beta library preparation, 2 to 2.5 micrograms of genomic DNA were isolated from cryopreserved PBMCs. High-throughput TCR beta sequencing was performed on longitudinal blood samples from CLL patients receiving ibrutinib monotherapy. The patients took part in an open-label, single-center phase 2 trial of ibrutinib monotherapy. The specimen was PBMCs, collected after 36 months of ibrutinib treatment. The TCR was taken from a human donor with chronic lymphocytic leukemia. The chain joins TRBV6-6 to TRBJ2-5, with TRBD1 as a weak D call on 6 bases. The nucleotide sequence reads as follows: TGTGCCAGCCAGTCACGCAGGGGCCAAGAGACCCAGTACTTC. It encodes CASQSRRGQETQYF.